A selection of T cell receptor beta chains follows, all from one sample in a study of T cell repertoires in cytomegalovirus infection. TCRdb called the reads again in MiXCR, with one record for every CDR3 protein. Among 250,000 to 300,000 distinct CDR3 sequences listed, about 20% were seen once. Their target antigens are unknown. The sample here was cultured PBMCs, taken from culture after CMV antigen stimulation. All receptors come from a human donor in good health (CMV status not recorded). Some clones in this sample may be carry-over from other donors' samples. Each CDR3 is given without its conserved first and last residue.

v_call cdr3_length cdr3_aa
TRBV6-2/TRBV6-3 12 ASSYPTLAGRQF
TRBV27 11 ASSITYSGIQY
TRBV4-1 14 ASRHKAGVGTDTQY
TRBV15 15 ATSRSRGGGRGNEQF
TRBV6-2/TRBV6-3 13 ASSYVGRGTGELF
TRBV30 12 AWSSQSSYNEQF
TRBV6-5 13 ASSYSYGAPTEAF
TRBV7-8 13 ASSSEGGWITEAF
TRBV27 16 ASSAVAASGRVYNEQF
TRBV12-5 12 ASGLSVRNTEAF
TRBV28 13 ASRTGRGVRGVYT
TRBV7-2 11 ASSPTSGSSSF
TRBV7-2 14 ASSRGGAGVGETQY
TRBV12-3/TRBV12-4 9 ASSQLNEQF
TRBV30 11 AWSQGGRTEAF
TRBV7-6 11 ASSYGLNYGYT
TRBV19 12 ASHKTATNEKLF
TRBV19 14 ASSIGASGSSYEQY
TRBV7-8 11 ASSLPRAPEAF
TRBV28 11 ASRTDRNYGYT
TRBV7-6 14 ASSHDRVSGANVLT
TRBV27 16 ASSPPSGRPIAKNIQY
TRBV28 13 ASSLMWGGTGELF
TRBV19 13 ASSIVGGSNQPQH
TRBV28 9 ASSTYQPQH
TRBV6-5 10 ASGQGDTEAF
TRBV20-1 12 SAPDYQAHNEQF
TRBV6-8 13 ASSYSGQGRYGYT
TRBV11-2 13 ASSSGTRSPDTQY
TRBV7-2 15 ASSFPSGGSSTDTQY
TRBV6-7 15 ASSTTDREVRTGELF
TRBV7-2 13 ASSPQGVFYNEQF
TRBV2 11 ASSEDRGRPQH
TRBV7-6 16 ASSSGLAEVFSYNEQF
TRBV7-8 13 ASSPLMDLRTEAF
TRBV7-9 14 ASSSYHEREIYGYT
TRBV9 12 ASSKTSGYNEQF
TRBV30 10 AWSPDSGLRY
TRBV19 11 ASKGRELDTQY
TRBV27 13 ASSPNRQGGMTQY
TRBV20-1 13 SARRTGEVTYEQY